The present T cell receptor beta chain was sequenced within a study of regulatory T cells in long-lasting Graves disease. Time point denoted: persistent/refractory GD, antithyroid drugs over 5 years with positive TRAb. After RNA was extracted from PBMCs, the TCR library was made from it. Overall study results and limits: Persistent patients shared more public clonotypes (around 2,500) than new patients (966).

V dropped 4 bases and J dropped 0 bases, with 7 bases sitting between them. The germline CDR1 and CDR2 sequences are GTSNPN and SVGIG (reference sequence). This CDR3 has 13 residues. For TCR beta, libraries came from iRepertoire HTBI primers and Arm-PCR of CDR3 regions. TCRdb redid the calling of the multiplex PCR reads with MiXCR, one entry per CDR3 protein. The repertoire holds 500,000 to 700,000 distinct CDR3 sequences, with approximately 29% as singletons. As regards this clonotype: As yet, its antigen is unknown.

The rearrangement uses TRBV30 and TRBJ1-3; D is unresolved. The clonotype was recovered from a female donor with Graves disease. Sequences were derived from peripheral blood mononuclear cells (PBMCs), sampled when the disease was refractory, from a patient treated with antithyroid drugs. The CDR3 here is CAWTVSSGNTIYF. The CDR3 DNA is TGTGCCTGGACCGTCAGCTCTGGAAACACCATATATTTT.